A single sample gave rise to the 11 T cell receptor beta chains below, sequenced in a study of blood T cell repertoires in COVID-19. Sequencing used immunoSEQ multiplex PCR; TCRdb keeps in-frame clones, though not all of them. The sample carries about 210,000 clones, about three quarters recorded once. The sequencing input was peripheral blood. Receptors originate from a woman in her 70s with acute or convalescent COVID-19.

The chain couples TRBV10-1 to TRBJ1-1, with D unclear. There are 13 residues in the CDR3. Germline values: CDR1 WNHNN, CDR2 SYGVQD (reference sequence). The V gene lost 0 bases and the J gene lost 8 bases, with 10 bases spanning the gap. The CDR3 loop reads CASSESVGGEAFF. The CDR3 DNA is TGCGCCAGCAGTGAGTCGGTGGGAGGGGAAGCTTTCTTT.

CDR3: CSVGDFYNEQFF. CDR3 sequence (DNA): TGCAGCGTTGGGGACTTTTACAATGAGCAGTTCTTC. The chain has TRBV29-1 and TRBJ2-1; the D gene is possibly TRBD2 (6 bases). Germline V gene lookup returns CDR1 SQVTM and CDR2 ANQGSEA. This CDR3 region has 12 residues. V was pared by 4 bases and J by 4 bases, with 8 bases between.

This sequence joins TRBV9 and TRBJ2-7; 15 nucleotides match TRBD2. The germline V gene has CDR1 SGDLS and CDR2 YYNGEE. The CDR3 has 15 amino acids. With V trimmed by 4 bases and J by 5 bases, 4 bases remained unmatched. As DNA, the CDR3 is TGTGCCAGCAGCCCCCGGACTAGCGGGGGGGACGAGCAGTACTTC. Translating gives CASSPRTSGGDEQYF.

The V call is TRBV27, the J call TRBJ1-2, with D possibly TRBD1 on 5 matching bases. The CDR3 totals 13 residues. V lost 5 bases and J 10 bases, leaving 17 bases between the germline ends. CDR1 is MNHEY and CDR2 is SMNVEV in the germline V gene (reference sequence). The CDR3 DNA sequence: TGTGCCAGCAGTGCAACAGTCGACAGCCCCTACACCTTC. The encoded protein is CASSATVDSPYTF.

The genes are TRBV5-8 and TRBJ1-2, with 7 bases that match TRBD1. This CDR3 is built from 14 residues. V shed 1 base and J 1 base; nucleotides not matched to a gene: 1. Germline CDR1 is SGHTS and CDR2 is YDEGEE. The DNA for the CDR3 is TGTGCCAGCAGCTTGACAGGGGTTAACTATGGCTACACCTTC. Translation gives CASSLTGVNYGYTF. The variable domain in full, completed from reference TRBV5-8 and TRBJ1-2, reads EAGVTQSPTHLIKTRGQQATLRCSPISGHTSVYWYQQALGLGLQFLLWYDEGEERNRGNFPPRFSGRQFPNYSSELNVNALELEDSALYLCASSLTGVNYGYTFGSGTRLTVV.

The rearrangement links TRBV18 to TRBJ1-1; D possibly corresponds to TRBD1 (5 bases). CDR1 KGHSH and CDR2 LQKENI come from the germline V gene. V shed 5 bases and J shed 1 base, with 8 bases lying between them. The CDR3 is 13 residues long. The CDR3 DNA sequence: TGTGCCAGCTCATTAGGACAGAACACTGAAGCTTTCTTT. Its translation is CASSLGQNTEAFF.

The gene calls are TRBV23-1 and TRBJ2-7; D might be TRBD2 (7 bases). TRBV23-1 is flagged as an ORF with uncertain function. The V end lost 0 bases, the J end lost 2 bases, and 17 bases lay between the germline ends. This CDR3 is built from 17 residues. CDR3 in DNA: TGCGCCAGCAGTCAATCCCGAGGGAGGGGGGACCCCTACGAGCAGTACGTC. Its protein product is CASSQSRGRGDPYEQYV.

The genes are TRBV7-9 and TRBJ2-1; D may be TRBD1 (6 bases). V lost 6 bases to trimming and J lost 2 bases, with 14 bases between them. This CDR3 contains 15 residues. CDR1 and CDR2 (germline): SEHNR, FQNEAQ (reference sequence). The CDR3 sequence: CASRATGMTYNEQFF. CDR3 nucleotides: TGTGCCAGCAGGGCCACAGGGATGACCTACAATGAGCAGTTCTTC.

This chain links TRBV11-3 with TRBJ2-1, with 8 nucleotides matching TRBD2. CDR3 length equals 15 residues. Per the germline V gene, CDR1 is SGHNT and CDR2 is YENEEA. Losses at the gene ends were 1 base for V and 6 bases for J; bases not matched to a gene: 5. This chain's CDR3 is CASSLAGLAGNEQFF. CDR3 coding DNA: TGTGCCAGCAGCTTAGCGGGCCTAGCGGGCAATGAGCAGTTCTTC. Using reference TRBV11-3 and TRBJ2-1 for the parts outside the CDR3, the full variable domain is EAGVVQSPRYKIIEKKQPVAFWCNPISGHNTLYWYLQNLGQGPELLIRYENEEAVDDSQLPKDRFSAERLKGVDSTLKIQPAELGDSAVYLCASSLAGLAGNEQFFGPGTRLTVL.

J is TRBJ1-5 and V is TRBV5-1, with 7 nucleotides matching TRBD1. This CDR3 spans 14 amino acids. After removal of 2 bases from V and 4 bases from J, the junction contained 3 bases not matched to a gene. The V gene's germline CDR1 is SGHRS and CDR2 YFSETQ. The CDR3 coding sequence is TGCGCCAGCAGCTTCGGGGACAGAAATCAGCCCCAGCATTTT. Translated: CASSFGDRNQPQHF.

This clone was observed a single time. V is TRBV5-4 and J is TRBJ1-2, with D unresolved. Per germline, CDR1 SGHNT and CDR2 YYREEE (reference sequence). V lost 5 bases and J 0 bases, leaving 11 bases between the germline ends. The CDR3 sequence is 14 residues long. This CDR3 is CASSIPAANYGYTF. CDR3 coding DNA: TGTGCCAGCAGTATACCCGCGGCTAACTATGGCTACACCTTC.